Shown below are 10 T cell receptor beta chains from a single sample sequenced in a study of blood T cell repertoires in COVID-19. Method: immunoSEQ multiplex PCR; TCRdb's copy keeps in-frame clones and lacks some. The repertoire consists of over 200,000 clones, with about 80% occurring once and the leading ten covering 1.5% to 2%. Sequenced input: PBMCs or T cells enriched from blood (not recorded which). The receptor source for this set is a man in his 60s who had recovered from COVID-19.

The chain uses TRBV30 and TRBJ1-1; D is possibly TRBD1 (6 bases). This CDR3 has 14 amino acids. Trimming took off 1 base at V and 4 bases at J, with 13 bases between the two ends. CDR1 and CDR2 (germline): GTSNPN, SVGIG (reference sequence). The CDR3 DNA reads as TGTGCCTGGAGTGAATCCAGGGGTGGCACTGAAGCTTTCTTT. It translates to CAWSESRGGTEAFF.

This clone has only one observation. The rearrangement joins TRBV4-1 to TRBJ2-5; 7 bases are shared with TRBD2. Germline V CDR1 and CDR2: MGHRA, YSYEKL. This CDR3 is 16 amino acids long. V was clipped by 0 bases and J by 4 bases; unmatched bases: 8. The CDR3 region has the DNA TGCGCCAGCAGCCAAGATTTTAGAGCGGGAACAGAGACCCAGTACTTC. Its translation is CASSQDFRAGTETQYF.

CDR3 loop: CASSQTTAYEQYF. The CDR3, as DNA: TGTGCCAGCAGCCAAACGACAGCCTACGAGCAGTACTTC. The chain employs TRBV3-1 (or the pseudogene TRBV3-2) and TRBJ2-7, with D tentatively TRBD1 (5 bases). The CDR3 is made up of 13 amino acids. Trimming left V 2 bases short and J 2 bases short, with 7 bases between. Germline V CDR1 and CDR2: LGHDT, YNNKEL (reference sequence).

The gene calls are TRBV27 and TRBJ1-6; D may be TRBD1 (6 bases). Germline lookup yields CDR1 MNHEY and CDR2 SMNVEV (reference sequence). Trimming took 7 bases from V and 10 from J, leaving 11 bases between them. The CDR3 spans 12 residues. Here the CDR3 DNA reads TGTGCCAGCATGGGGAGGGGGTCACCCCTCCACTTT. Its protein is CASMGRGSPLHF.

This sequence joins TRBV19 and TRBJ2-7; perhaps TRBD2 as D (5 bases). This CDR3 region has 11 residues. Trimming took off 1 base at V and 8 bases at J, with 6 bases between the two ends. CDR1 is LNHDA and CDR2 is SQIVND in the germline V gene (reference sequence). The CDR3 DNA sequence: TGTGCCAGTAGTATAGGGGAGCAGCAGTACTTC. Its translation is CASSIGEQQYF.

V and J are TRBV5-1 and TRBJ1-1; D unresolved. Between the trimmed V and J ends, which lost 1 base and 3 bases, there was a span of 7 bases. This CDR3 comprises 13 residues. CDR1 SGHRS and CDR2 YFSETQ come from the germline V gene. The CDR3 reads CASSLNADTEAFF. CDR3 DNA: TGCGCCAGCAGCTTGAACGCGGACACTGAAGCTTTCTTT.

This chain joins TRBV23-1 and TRBJ1-2; D gene uncertain. TRBV23-1 is known as an ORF, though its function is uncertain. V shed 7 bases and J shed 8 bases, with 14 bases lying between them. The CDR3 runs to 12 residues. DNA for the CDR3: TGCGCCAGCATGAATTTGGGCTCCGGCTACACCTTC. Protein: CASMNLGSGYTF.

The V call is TRBV6-2 or TRBV6-3, the J call TRBJ2-4; 7 bases map to TRBD1. Trimming at V came to 4 bases and at J to 1 base, leaving 7 bases not matched to a gene. Germline CDR1 reads MNHEY; CDR2 reads SVGEGT. The CDR3 is made up of 16 amino acids. The CDR3 region is CASSWGQNKAKNIQYF. As DNA, the CDR3 is TGTGCCAGCAGTTGGGGACAGAATAAGGCCAAAAACATTCAGTACTTC.

The rearrangement joins TRBV24-1 to TRBJ2-7, with D possibly being TRBD2 (5 bases). Germline V gene lookup returns CDR1 KGHDR and CDR2 SFDVKD. CDR3 size: 16 residues. Deletions cut 7 bases from V and 3 bases from J, with 21 bases between. The CDR3 region has the DNA TGTGCCACCAGCCCCCGGGGAAATCTTCCCTACTACGAGCAGTACTTC. Translated, it gives CATSPRGNLPYYEQYF.

The rearrangement links TRBV19 to TRBJ1-5, with D tentatively TRBD1 (6 bases). CDR3 size: 17 residues. The germline gives CDR1 LNHDA, CDR2 SQIVND (reference sequence). The ends were cut back, 7 bases at V and 2 bases at J, with 21 bases in the middle. As DNA, the CDR3 is TGTGCCAGTAACCGTGGCGGGGGGGCTAGGGGCAATCAGCCCCAGCATTTT. Its translation: CASNRGGGARGNQPQHF.